The 4 T cell receptor beta chains presented below share a single source sample, sequenced in a study of monozygotic twins with inflammatory bowel disease. For each CDR3 protein, TCRdb gives one entry from its re-call of the 5' RACE reads, without DNA. This repertoire includes approximately 330,000 distinct CDR3 sequences. Sequencing used blood. Receptors were obtained from a human donor with ulcerative colitis or Crohn's disease, or a healthy co-twin of an affected twin (not recorded which).

The chain carries TRBV14 and TRBJ1-2. This CDR3 comprises 17 residues. The germline CDR1 and CDR2 sequences are SGHDN and FVKESK. CDR3 region: CASSQHRAPSQDYGYTF.

The chain links TRBV29-1 to TRBJ2-3; without DNA, the TCRdb call of TRBD1 cannot be checked. CDR1 is SQVTM, CDR2 ANQGSEA, per germline. The CDR3 contains 12 residues. CDR3 region: CSALTGQGTQYF.

This rearrangement joins TRBV2 to TRBJ1-5; TCRdb outputs TRBD1, but without DNA this stays unchecked. From germline, CDR1 is SNHLY and CDR2 FYNNEI. This CDR3 has 14 amino acids. The CDR3 spells CASSEWTENQPQHF. Combining the CDR3 with reference TRBV2 and TRBJ1-5 gives the whole variable domain EPEVTQTPSHQVTQMGQEVILRCVPISNHLYFYWYRQILGQKVEFLVSFYNNEISEKSEIFDDQFSVERPDGSNFTLKIRSTKLEDSAMYFCASSEWTENQPQHFGDGTRLSIL.

J is TRBJ2-6 and V is TRBV20-1. CDR1 is DFQATT, CDR2 SNEGSKA, per germline (reference sequence). CDR3 size: 16 residues. The chain's CDR3 is CSARDPKGSISGVLTF.